This TCR beta chain is drawn from a study of T-cell reconstitution after alpha-beta-depleted transplantation in children (dated by TCRdb to the mid-2010s). Context from the whole study: The study quantitatively tracked T-cell immune reconstitution after TCRalphabeta/CD19-depleted allogeneic hematopoietic cell transplantation in children using TCR repertoire profiling.

The CDR3 measures 16 amino acids from cysteine to phenylalanine. CDR3 DNA is the only sequence kept; it has 48 bases, read in frame from the first base. Reading the germline V gene (reference sequence) gives CDR1 LNHNV and CDR2 YYDKDF. Relative to germline, V is missing 3 bases and J is missing 0 bases, with 4 bases of the junction outside any gene match. This clonotype was recorded many times. The specificity of this receptor is unknown. There are no base qualities to consult, and no much larger clone falls within one base. Library generation was performed with PCR. The run used an Illumina HiSeq 2500. TCR libraries were prepared with molecular barcoding, using unique molecular identifiers to normalize TCRbeta repertoire quantification. The public reads were quality trimmed at Q25 with fastp and then assembled into clones with MiXCR by TCRdb, keeping productive beta chains. Rows matching on CDR3 protein sequence are summarized as one entry with the most common DNA and genes. The sample table lists 190,000 or so distinct CDR3 sequences, around 6.8% of them with a count of one. The ten largest clonotypes hold around 3% of the sample.

The sample here was PBMCs from the stem cell graft donor, taken from the stem cell graft. The rearrangement combines TRBV15 with TRBJ2-1, with 8 junctional bases fitting TRBD2. This TCR came from a human donor who donated a stem cell graft to a child with Wiskott-Aldrich syndrome. The nucleotides are TGTGCCACCAGCAGGAGCGGGGGTATCTCCTACAATGAGCAGTTCTTC. Its coded protein is CATSRSGGISYNEQFF. The reference TRBV15 and TRBJ2-1 proteins fill in what lies around the CDR3, so the full variable domain reads DAMVIQNPRYQVTQFGKPVTLSCSQTLNHNVMYWYQQKSSQAPKLLFHYYDKDFNNEADTPDNFQSRRPNTSFCFLDIRSPGLGDTAMYLCATSRSGGISYNEQFFGPGTRLTVL.